The clone carrying this T cell receptor (beta chain) was observed a few times. This sample is drawn from a study of T cell repertoires in cytomegalovirus infection. This CDR3 comprises 16 residues. CDR1 is MNHNY and CDR2 is SVGAGI in the germline V gene (reference sequence). V shed 2 bases and J 5 bases; nucleotides not matched to a gene: 7. One entry per CDR3 protein results from TCRdb running MiXCR on the reads. The sample has a few hundred thousand distinct CDR3 sequences; 17% are singletons. Sequencing was done on a sample of CD8+ T cells from PBMCs. The chain uses TRBV6-6 and TRBJ2-3; 10 nucleotides align to TRBD2. The receptor was derived from a human donor in good health (CMV status not recorded). Some clones in this sample may be carry-over from other donors' samples. The CDR3, as DNA: TGTGCCAGCAGTTACGCTAGCGGGGGAAGTCAAGATACGCAGTATTTT. It codes for CASSYASGGSQDTQYF.